This T cell receptor (beta chain) emerged from a study of blood T cell repertoires in COVID-19. About the study: Sites across the United States, Italy and Spain contributed samples from acute and convalescent COVID-19. T cells, B-cell-depleted T cells, or PBMCs supplied cDNA or gDNA.

Original processing notes: Quantification of nucleated cells was approximated via reference gene primer amplification. Using immunoSEQ multiplex PCR, the repertoire was profiled, and TCRdb retains in-frame clones only, with some absent. V and J calls and clone size follow that table, whereas D and trimming were derived from the DNA. The repertoire holds around 310,000 clones, with about nine tenths as singletons. Germline V gives CDR1 KGHSH, CDR2 LQKENI. Trimming left V 1 base short and J 0 bases short, with 9 bases between. The CDR3 covers 16 residues. Material: peripheral blood. This clonotype was obtained from a woman in her fifties or sixties with acute or convalescent COVID-19. V usage is TRBV18 and J usage is TRBJ1-4; D not resolved. The CDR3 sequence is CASSPLSGSTNEKLFF. CDR3 DNA: TGTGCCAGCTCACCACTAAGCGGATCAACTAATGAAAAACTGTTTTTT.